This T cell receptor (beta chain) was found in a study of blood T cell repertoires in COVID-19. Seattle patients were enrolled while actively infected and followed longitudinally. The J segment lost 14 bases and the V segment lost 6 bases, leaving 9 bases of the junction unmatched. Germline CDR1 is SNHLY and CDR2 is FYNNEI. The CDR3 covers 12 residues. In the source study's methods: Amplification with reference gene primers provided the estimates of nucleated cell counts. The data were produced by immunoSEQ multiplex PCR, yet TCRdb's version contains in-frame clones alone and is incomplete. D and trimming come from the DNA, and the V and J calls and clone size come from that table. Of 150,000 to 200,000 clones in the sample, about 88% are singletons; the top ten hold around 2.5%.

Sequenced sample: peripheral blood. This receptor was obtained from a woman of 80 years or more with COVID-19, enrolled during active disease. The genes are TRBV2 and TRBJ2-1, with 8 bases identical to TRBD1. CDR3 sequence (DNA): TGTGCCAGCAGCGTATCGGACAGGGCTGAGTTCTTC. It encodes CASSVSDRAEFF.